This T cell receptor (beta chain) was identified during a study of cytomegalovirus exposure and HLA in healthy donors. Notes on the study in general: The study labeled around 160 TCR beta chains cytomegalovirus-associated. Rarity marked most TCR sequences, yet some public TCRs occurred in many donors.

The germline V and J ends were trimmed by 0 bases and 2 bases, with 9 bases remaining between them. Per the germline V gene, CDR1 is SGDLS and CDR2 is YYNGEE. CDR3 size: 15 residues. Profiling relied on immunoSEQ multiplex PCR, and the TCRdb table lists in-frame clones only, not all of them. This sample has 250,000 to 350,000 clones, with more than 75% found just once. This clone was seen only a few times. The antigen remains unidentified. Other DNA sequences from this sample encode an identical CDR3 as well. The source material was PBMCs. The TCR originated in a woman in her late teens or twenties in good health and CMV-seronegative. The rearrangement uses TRBV9 and TRBJ1-5; no clear D gene. The CDR3: CASSVGGNGNQPQHF. In DNA form, the CDR3 reads TGTGCCAGCAGCGTAGGAGGGAACGGCAATCAGCCCCAGCATTTT.